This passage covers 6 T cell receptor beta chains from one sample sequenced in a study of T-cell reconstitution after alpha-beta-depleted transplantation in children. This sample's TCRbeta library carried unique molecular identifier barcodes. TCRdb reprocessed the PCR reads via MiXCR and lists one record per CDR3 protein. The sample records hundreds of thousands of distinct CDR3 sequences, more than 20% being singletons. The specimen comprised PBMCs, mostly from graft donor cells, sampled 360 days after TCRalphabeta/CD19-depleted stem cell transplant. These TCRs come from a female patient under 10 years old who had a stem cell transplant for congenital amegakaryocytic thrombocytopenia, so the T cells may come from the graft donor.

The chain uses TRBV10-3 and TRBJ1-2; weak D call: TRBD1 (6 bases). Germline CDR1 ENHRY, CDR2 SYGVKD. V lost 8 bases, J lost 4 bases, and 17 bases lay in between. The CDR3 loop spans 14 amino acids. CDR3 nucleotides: TGTGCCATCTGGACGGGGGCCACCCGCTATGGCTACACCTTC. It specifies CAIWTGATRYGYTF.

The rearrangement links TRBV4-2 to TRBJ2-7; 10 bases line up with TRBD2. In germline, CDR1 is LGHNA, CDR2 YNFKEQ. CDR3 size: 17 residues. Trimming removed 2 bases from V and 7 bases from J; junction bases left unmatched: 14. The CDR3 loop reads CASSQFQCGTSEEEQYF. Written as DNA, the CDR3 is TGTGCCAGCAGCCAATTCCAGTGCGGGACTAGCGAAGAAGAGCAGTACTTC.

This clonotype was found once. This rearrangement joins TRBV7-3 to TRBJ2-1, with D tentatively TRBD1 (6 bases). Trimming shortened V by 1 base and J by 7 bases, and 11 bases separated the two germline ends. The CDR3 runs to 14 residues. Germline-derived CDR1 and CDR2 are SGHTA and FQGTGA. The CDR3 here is CASSLIGGDNEQFF. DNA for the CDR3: TGTGCCAGCAGCTTAATTGGGGGCGATAATGAGCAGTTCTTC.

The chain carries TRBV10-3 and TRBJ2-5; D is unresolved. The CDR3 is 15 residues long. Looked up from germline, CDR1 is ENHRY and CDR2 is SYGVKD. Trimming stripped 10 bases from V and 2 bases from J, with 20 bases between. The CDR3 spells CASTPGGSLQETQYF. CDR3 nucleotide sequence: TGTGCCAGTACTCCAGGCGGCTCATTACAAGAGACCCAGTACTTC.

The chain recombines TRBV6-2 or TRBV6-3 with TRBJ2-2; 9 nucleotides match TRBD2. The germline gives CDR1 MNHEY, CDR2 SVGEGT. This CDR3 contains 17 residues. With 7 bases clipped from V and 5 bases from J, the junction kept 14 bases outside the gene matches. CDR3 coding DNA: TGTGCCAGCAATGATGTACTTAGCGGGAGTCGGACCGGGGAGCTGTTTTTT. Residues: CASNDVLSGSRTGELFF.

CDR3 protein: CASSQVLGSGYGYTF. The CDR3 DNA is TGCGCCAGCAGCCAAGTTTTAGGGAGTGGGTATGGCTACACCTTC. The chain joins TRBV4-1 to TRBJ1-2, with D hard to call. The germline V and J ends were trimmed by 1 base and 5 bases, with 14 bases remaining between them. In germline, CDR1 is MGHRA, CDR2 YSYEKL. The CDR3 is 15 amino acids.